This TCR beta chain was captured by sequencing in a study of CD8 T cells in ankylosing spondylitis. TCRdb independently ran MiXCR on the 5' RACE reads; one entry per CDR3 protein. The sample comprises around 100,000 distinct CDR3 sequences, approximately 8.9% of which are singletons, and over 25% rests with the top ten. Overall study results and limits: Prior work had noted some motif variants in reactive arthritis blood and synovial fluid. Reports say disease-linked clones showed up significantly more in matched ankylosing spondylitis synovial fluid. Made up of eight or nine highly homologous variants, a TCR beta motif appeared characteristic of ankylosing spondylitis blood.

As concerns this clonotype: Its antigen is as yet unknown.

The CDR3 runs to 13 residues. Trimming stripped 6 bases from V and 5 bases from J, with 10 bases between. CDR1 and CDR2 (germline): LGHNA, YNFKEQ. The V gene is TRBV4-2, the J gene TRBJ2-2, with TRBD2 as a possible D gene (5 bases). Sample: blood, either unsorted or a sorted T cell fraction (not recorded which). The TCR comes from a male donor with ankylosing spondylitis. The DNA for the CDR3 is TGTGCCAGCAGGCCCAGCGGAACCGGGGAGCTGTTTTTT. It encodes CASRPSGTGELFF.